Below are 13 T cell receptor beta chains sequenced from a single sample in a study of beta chain features in type 1 diabetes. Sequencing targeted expressed TCRB transcripts, as all isolated RNA had been reverse transcribed. The method was immunoSEQ multiplex PCR; TCRdb's version includes in-frame clones alone and lacks a portion of them. The sample lists tens of thousands of clones; roughly two thirds were seen once. The sequencing sample was made of Tregs from blood. The receptors were gathered from a woman between 40 and 55 years old in good health.

J is TRBJ2-4 and V is TRBV11-2, with 7 bases aligning to TRBD2. V shed 6 bases, J shed 0 bases, and the junction held 2 bases outside the gene matches. Germline-derived CDR1 and CDR2 are SGHAT and FQNNGV. This CDR3 is 14 amino acids long. As DNA, the CDR3 is TGTGCCAGCAGTAGCGGGCTAGCCAAAAACATTCAGTACTTC. It codes for CASSSGLAKNIQYF.

This chain joins TRBV6-1 and TRBJ2-5; D is uncertain. The V end lost 3 bases, the J end lost 7 bases, and 3 bases lay between the germline ends. CDR1 is MNHNS, CDR2 SASEGT, per germline. The CDR3 contains 10 residues. CDR3 sequence (DNA): TGTGCCAGCAGTGACTGGACCCAGTACTTC. This gives the protein CASSDWTQYF.

The chain uses TRBV5-1 and TRBJ2-1, with 8 bases lining up with TRBD2. This CDR3 contains 16 residues. Trimming at V came to 0 bases and at J to 7 bases, leaving 9 bases not matched to a gene. In germline, CDR1 is SGHRS, CDR2 YFSETQ. CDR3 sequence (DNA): TGCGCCAGCAGCTTGGGTAATAGCGGGGTAGGAAATGAGCAGTTCTTC. Its protein is CASSLGNSGVGNEQFF.

V gene TRBV25-1 combines with J gene TRBJ2-1; a possible D gene is TRBD1 (6 bases). Germline CDR1 is MGHDK and CDR2 is SYGVNS. The V end was cut by 1 base, the J end by 7 bases, with 14 bases between. The CDR3 covers 15 residues. The CDR3: CASSESVQGLNEQFF. CDR3 sequence (DNA): TGTGCCAGCAGTGAATCGGTACAGGGTCTGAATGAGCAGTTCTTC.

Only one count was recorded for this clone. The CDR3 reads CASSQNRQANQPQHF. The CDR3 DNA reads as TGTGCCAGCAGCCAAAATAGGCAGGCCAATCAGCCCCAGCATTTT. V is TRBV4-2 and J is TRBJ1-5, with D uncertain. The CDR3 has 15 amino acids. Germline lookup yields CDR1 LGHNA and CDR2 YNFKEQ. V was cut by 2 bases and J by 3 bases, with 11 bases left in between.

The chain employs TRBV5-1 and TRBJ2-7, with TRBD2 matching 10 bases. Germline values: CDR1 SGHRS, CDR2 YFSETQ. The trim removed 4 bases at V and 5 bases at J, leaving 9 bases unmatched. The CDR3 loop spans 15 amino acids. CDR3 DNA: TGCGCCAGCAGCGGTACTAGCGGGGTCCCCCACGAGCAGTACTTC. Its translation: CASSGTSGVPHEQYF.

The chain carries TRBV5-5 and TRBJ1-1; 8 bases line up with TRBD1. Trimming cost V 0 bases and J 3 bases; bases outside gene matches: 4. The germline gives CDR1 SGHKS, CDR2 YYEKEE (reference sequence). The CDR3 is 15 amino acids. CDR3 DNA: TGTGCCAGCAGCTTGGTCACAGGGGGATACACTGAAGCTTTCTTT. Its translation: CASSLVTGGYTEAFF.

J is TRBJ1-5 and V is TRBV4-1, with a weak D call TRBD1 (5 bases). The CDR3 covers 15 residues. CDR1 and CDR2 from the germline V gene are MGHRA and YSYEKL. The ends were cut back, 4 bases at V and 6 bases at J, with 16 bases in the middle. This CDR3 is CASSPREGRGQPQHF. For the CDR3, the DNA is TGCGCCAGCAGCCCCAGGGAGGGTCGGGGTCAGCCCCAGCATTTT.

This clone was observed a few times. The rearrangement links TRBV7-2 to TRBJ1-4; 7 bases fit TRBD1. Germline V gene sequence: CDR1 SGHTA, CDR2 FQGNSA. V was clipped by 7 bases and J by 7 bases; unmatched bases: 12. The CDR3 spans 15 residues. The CDR3 DNA sequence: TGTGCCAGCACCCCCTCTCAGGGGGTAACTGAAAAACTGTTTTTT. Protein sequence: CASTPSQGVTEKLFF.

This clone has only a few counts. The chain employs TRBV18 and TRBJ2-1; TRBD2 agrees at 8 bases. The CDR3 length is 15 residues. From germline, CDR1 is KGHSH and CDR2 LQKENI. After removal of 0 bases from V and 8 bases from J, the junction contained 6 bases not matched to a gene. CDR3 DNA: TGTGCCAGCTCACCACCGAACCCAGCGGGAGATGAGCAGTTCTTC. It yields the protein CASSPPNPAGDEQFF.

The V gene is TRBV5-6, the J gene TRBJ2-7, with TRBD1 matching 9 bases. Germline assignment: CDR1 SGHDT and CDR2 YYEEEE. The CDR3 contains 17 residues. V dropped 0 bases and J dropped 2; count of bases not matched to a gene: 9. The CDR3 DNA follows: TGTGCCAGCAGCTTGGGTCCGGGACAGGGAAGAGCCTACGAGCAGTACTTC. Translated: CASSLGPGQGRAYEQYF.

The chain employs TRBV5-1 and TRBJ2-2; TRBD1 matches at 7 bases. The CDR3 length is 15 residues. The ends lost 2 bases at V and 2 bases at J; junction bases unmatched: 3. Per the germline V gene, CDR1 is SGHRS and CDR2 is YFSETQ. The CDR3 is CASSLQGSNTGELFF. The CDR3 DNA sequence: TGCGCCAGCAGCTTACAGGGGTCCAACACCGGGGAGCTGTTTTTT.

This chain connects TRBV7-6 to TRBJ2-7; TRBD1 is a possible D gene (7 bases). The CDR3 is made up of 17 amino acids. V was pared by 1 base and J by 3 bases, with 19 bases between. CDR1 and CDR2 (germline): SGHVS, FNYEAQ. CDR3 residues: CASSLVGGQGGNYEQYF. In nucleotides, the CDR3 is TGTGCCAGCAGCTTAGTAGGTGGGCAGGGGGGTAACTACGAGCAGTACTTC.